This is a list of T cell receptor beta chains from one sample in a study. TCRdb independently ran MiXCR on the 5' RACE reads; one entry per CDR3 protein. Of roughly 46,000 distinct CDR3 sequences in the sample, roughly 30% are singletons; the top ten hold about 2%. The specimen sequenced was naive CD4+ T cells sorted from blood. Every receptor here comes from a female donor with breast cancer. Both conserved end residues are trimmed from each CDR3.

TRBJ2-3 TRBV5-6 ASSLTGEASTDTQY
TRBJ1-1 TRBV2 ASKKGEGDTEAF
TRBJ1-2 TRBV20-1 SAPERTRKNYGYT
TRBJ2-6 TRBV5-1 ASSGPSGANVLT
TRBJ2-7 TRBV6-5 ASMSGQAYEQY
TRBJ2-1 TRBV7-9 ASSPGGLSYNEQF
TRBJ2-5 TRBV7-2 AGSFQGQETQY
TRBJ2-1 TRBV20-1 SARSPSGMGDEQF
TRBJ2-5 TRBV4-1 ASSWGSQETQY
TRBJ1-6 TRBV5-5 ASSLTVNNSPLH
TRBJ2-5 TRBV5-1 TSSLYGLQETQY
TRBJ2-1 TRBV7-2 ASSLALTSGRVEQF
TRBJ1-1 TRBV20-1 SAREGGGNTEAF
TRBJ2-2 TRBV6-1 ASSETPDTGELF
TRBJ2-3 TRBV5-5 ASSYSIAGGRTDTQY
TRBJ2-7 TRBV7-6 ASSWGHLTYEQY
TRBJ1-2 TRBV12-3/TRBV12-4 ASRLRTGYGYT
TRBJ2-5 TRBV5-1 ASSSTTGSETQY
TRBJ1-4 TRBV7-9 ASRLKDEKLF
TRBJ1-1 TRBV28 ASSLSDLVKNTEAF
TRBJ1-5 TRBV29-1 STRDRVGQPQH
TRBJ2-5 TRBV6-1 AGTLERGRGYQETQY
TRBJ1-1 TRBV7-2 ASSLGFVTEAF